This T cell receptor (beta chain) was found in a study of blood T cell repertoires in COVID-19. TCRdb's table, derived via immunoSEQ multiplex PCR, lists solely in-frame clones and lacks some. The sample holds 200,000 to 300,000 clones, nearly 85% seen once. The CDR3 runs to 17 residues. The V segment lost 2 bases and the J segment 6 bases; nucleotides outside the gene matches: 9. Per germline, CDR1 KGHDR and CDR2 SFDVKD. What was sequenced was peripheral blood. The chain is built from TRBV24-1 and TRBJ2-5; TRBD1 aligns across 12 bases. This sequence originates from a human donor in a cohort sampled during active COVID-19. The CDR3: CATSDSSGTGGVKTQYF. The CDR3 DNA follows: TGTGCCACCAGTGATTCCTCCGGGACAGGGGGCGTAAAGACCCAGTACTTC.